The sequence of this TCR beta chain was determined in a study of tumor-infiltrating lymphocytes in primary liver carcinoma. Study-wide context: Each of the samples returned roughly 3.65 to 7.5 million productive TCRbeta reads (a yield similar across tissue types). Whole-study results and caveats: Reduced overlap was seen in tumor-adjacent and tumor-blood pairs versus tumor region pairs.

Comments on this clonotype: Its target is not known. A read error is likely, as this CDR3 ends without the conserved phenylalanine or tryptophan.

Priming with a constant-region primer yielded TCR beta cDNA from about 540 ng total RNA. Three-round nested multiplex PCR performed with slightly modified ARM-PCR produced the TCR beta libraries. Running roughly 10 cycles apiece, the first two PCR rounds relied on TRBV1-TRBV30 forward primers together with a C-beta reverse primer. A single record per CDR3 protein comes from TCRdb applying MiXCR to the multiplex PCR reads. The sample consists of tens of thousands of distinct CDR3 sequences, 69% of them appearing once. Germline V lookup: CDR1 MNHEY, CDR2 SVGEGT. The CDR3 is 15 amino acids. Co-extracting RNA and DNA was done with roughly 17-33 mg of unsorted bulk tissue as input. Surgery removed the patients' primary liver carcinoma. Chronic HBV infection affected patients, none of whom had received treatment.

Sequencing used tumor-adjacent normal liver tissue. The sequence was obtained from a man aged 35 to 55 with primary liver carcinoma and hepatitis B virus infection. This chain connects TRBV6-2 or TRBV6-3 to TRBJ1-5; possible D gene TRBD1, 5 bases. CDR3 coding DNA: TGTGCCAGCAGTTTGGACAATTATAGCAATCAGCACCAGCATTCT. Protein product: CASSLDNYSNQHQHS.